These T cell receptor beta chains were read from a single sample in a study of T cell responses to AZD1222 COVID-19 vaccine. Sequencing was performed with immunoSEQ multiplex PCR; in TCRdb, only in-frame clones are kept and a portion is missing. The data hold 90,000 to 100,000 clones, with approximately 90% observed a single time. Sequencing used peripheral blood, obtained on day 0 of AZD1222 vaccination. The receptor set was obtained from an adult in good health. Each CDR3 is given with its conserved first and last residue. D genes are given only for firm matches. Some rows mark clone size as missing; the rest say once, few, many or name a class of expanded clone.

D gene: -; J gene: TRBJ2-1; clone size: few; V gene: TRBV12-3/TRBV12-4; CDR3 protein: CASSFSRNEQFF; CDR3 DNA: TGTGCCAGCAGTTTTTCGCGCAATGAGCAGTTCTTC
D gene: TRBD1; J gene: TRBJ2-1; clone size: -; V gene: TRBV12-5; CDR3 protein: CASGLSRDRDNEQFF; CDR3 DNA: TGTGCTAGTGGTCTCTCCCGGGACAGGGATAATGAGCAGTTCTTC
D gene: TRBD1; J gene: TRBJ2-6; clone size: once; V gene: TRBV7-3; CDR3 protein: CASSLQGAPTGANVLTF; CDR3 DNA: TGTGCCAGCAGCTTACAGGGGGCGCCGACCGGGGCCAACGTCCTGACTTTC
D gene: -; J gene: TRBJ2-3; clone size: once; V gene: TRBV5-4; CDR3 protein: CASSEQASTDTQYF; CDR3 DNA: TGTGCCAGCAGTGAACAGGCCTCCACAGATACGCAGTATTTT
D gene: -; J gene: TRBJ2-7; clone size: -; V gene: TRBV18; CDR3 protein: CASSPGGRSSYEQYF; CDR3 DNA: TGTGCCAGCTCACCGGGGGGAAGAAGCTCCTACGAGCAGTACTTC
D gene: TRBD2; J gene: TRBJ2-3; clone size: -; V gene: TRBV19; CDR3 protein: CASSIGGGSWADTQYF; CDR3 DNA: TGTGCCAGTAGTATAGGGGGCGGGAGTTGGGCAGATACGCAGTATTTT
D gene: -; J gene: TRBJ2-7; clone size: -; V gene: TRBV7-9; CDR3 protein: CASSWGINEQYF; CDR3 DNA: TGTGCCAGCAGCTGGGGGATAAACGAGCAGTACTTC
D gene: TRBD1; J gene: TRBJ1-4; clone size: few; V gene: TRBV15; CDR3 protein: CATSRGQGNEKLFF; CDR3 DNA: TGTGCCACCAGCAGGGGACAGGGGAATGAAAAACTGTTTTTT
D gene: TRBD2; J gene: TRBJ2-1; clone size: -; V gene: TRBV24-1; CDR3 protein: CATSDPNTTSGRAAEQFF; CDR3 DNA: TGTGCCACCAGTGATCCAAACACTACTAGCGGGAGGGCAGCTGAGCAGTTCTTC
D gene: -; J gene: TRBJ1-5; clone size: -; V gene: TRBV5-4; CDR3 protein: CASSLHGGSNQPQHF; CDR3 DNA: TGTGCCAGCAGCTTGCACGGGGGATCGAATCAGCCCCAGCATTTT
D gene: -; J gene: TRBJ1-2; clone size: -; V gene: TRBV9; CDR3 protein: CASSKRGKVGYTF; CDR3 DNA: TGTGCCAGCAGTAAGAGGGGGAAGGTCGGCTACACCTTC
D gene: -; J gene: TRBJ1-1; clone size: -; V gene: TRBV6-2/TRBV6-3; CDR3 protein: CASSPGLPALNTEAFF; CDR3 DNA: TGTGCCAGCAGCCCGGGACTCCCTGCCCTGAACACTGAAGCTTTCTTT
D gene: TRBD2; J gene: TRBJ2-1; clone size: -; V gene: TRBV10-3; CDR3 protein: CAISGSSGPDSEQFF; CDR3 DNA: TGTGCCATCAGTGGATCTAGCGGGCCCGACAGTGAGCAGTTCTTC
D gene: -; J gene: TRBJ1-5; clone size: -; V gene: TRBV7-2; CDR3 protein: CASSFVGNQPQHF; CDR3 DNA: TGTGCCAGCAGCTTTGTCGGCAATCAGCCCCAGCATTTT
D gene: TRBD1; J gene: TRBJ2-2; clone size: once; V gene: TRBV29-1; CDR3 protein: CSVDQTGAGELFF; CDR3 DNA: TGCAGCGTCGACCAGACAGGGGCCGGGGAGCTGTTTTTT
D gene: -; J gene: TRBJ2-7; clone size: -; V gene: TRBV2; CDR3 protein: CASRAALVGGLSSYEQYF; CDR3 DNA: TGTGCCAGTAGGGCCGCCTTGGTGGGGGGCCTAAGCTCCTACGAGCAGTACTTC
D gene: -; J gene: TRBJ1-1; clone size: -; V gene: TRBV5-6; CDR3 protein: CASSLFGAQGTEAFF; CDR3 DNA: TGTGCCAGCAGCTTGTTTGGTGCCCAGGGGACTGAAGCTTTCTTT
D gene: -; J gene: TRBJ1-3; clone size: -; V gene: TRBV6-5; CDR3 protein: CASSRAEGGNTIYF; CDR3 DNA: TGTGCCAGCAGTCGAGCAGAGGGGGGAAACACCATATATTTT
D gene: -; J gene: TRBJ1-4; clone size: -; V gene: TRBV9; CDR3 protein: CASSVPTIPAATNEKLFF; CDR3 DNA: TGTGCCAGCAGCGTCCCGACCATACCGGCGGCAACTAATGAAAAACTGTTTTTT
D gene: TRBD2; J gene: TRBJ2-1; clone size: -; V gene: TRBV5-1; CDR3 protein: CASRPSGGLYNEQFF; CDR3 DNA: TGCGCCAGCAGACCTAGCGGGGGTCTTTACAATGAGCAGTTCTTC
D gene: -; J gene: TRBJ1-1; clone size: -; V gene: TRBV20-1; CDR3 protein: CSASGGAMTEAFF; CDR3 DNA: TGCAGTGCTAGTGGAGGGGCTATGACTGAAGCTTTCTTT
D gene: -; J gene: TRBJ1-2; clone size: -; V gene: TRBV14; CDR3 protein: CASSQDMKGYGYTF; CDR3 DNA: TGTGCCAGCAGCCAAGACATGAAGGGGTATGGCTACACCTTC
D gene: -; J gene: TRBJ1-2; clone size: -; V gene: TRBV18; CDR3 protein: CASSPTAYGYTF; CDR3 DNA: TGTGCCAGCTCACCAACAGCCTATGGCTACACCTTC
D gene: TRBD2; J gene: TRBJ2-1; clone size: -; V gene: TRBV29-1; CDR3 protein: CSVRIAGGPRNEQFF; CDR3 DNA: TGCAGCGTCCGTATAGCGGGAGGGCCTCGCAATGAGCAGTTCTTC
D gene: -; J gene: TRBJ1-5; clone size: few; V gene: TRBV7-2; CDR3 protein: CASSFSLNQPQHF; CDR3 DNA: TGTGCCAGCAGCTTCTCCCTCAATCAGCCCCAGCATTTT
D gene: -; J gene: TRBJ2-5; clone size: -; V gene: TRBV2; CDR3 protein: CASSEALGTNKETQYF; CDR3 DNA: TGTGCCAGCAGTGAAGCGCTTGGGACAAATAAAGAGACCCAGTACTTC
D gene: -; J gene: TRBJ1-2; clone size: -; V gene: TRBV18; CDR3 protein: CASSPLDRPNYGYTF; CDR3 DNA: TGTGCCAGCTCACCATTGGACAGACCTAACTATGGCTACACCTTC
D gene: -; J gene: TRBJ1-1; clone size: -; V gene: TRBV2; CDR3 protein: CASSETGWTTEAFF; CDR3 DNA: TGTGCCAGCAGTGAAACAGGGTGGACCACTGAAGCTTTCTTT
D gene: -; J gene: TRBJ2-1; clone size: -; V gene: TRBV5-1; CDR3 protein: CASSLRGTGGAYNEQFF; CDR3 DNA: TGCGCCAGCAGCTTGCGTGGAACCGGCGGGGCCTACAATGAGCAGTTCTTC
D gene: TRBD2; J gene: TRBJ2-1; clone size: once; V gene: TRBV24-1; CDR3 protein: CATDGTSGSVGEQFF; CDR3 DNA: TGTGCCACCGACGGGACTAGCGGGAGCGTGGGTGAGCAGTTCTTC
D gene: -; J gene: TRBJ2-3; clone size: -; V gene: TRBV27; CDR3 protein: CATRSRLEQADTQYF; CDR3 DNA: TGTGCCACCCGATCTCGGCTAGAGCAGGCAGATACGCAGTATTTT
D gene: -; J gene: TRBJ2-7; clone size: -; V gene: TRBV6-1; CDR3 protein: CASSEESPPSSYEQYF; CDR3 DNA: TGTGCCAGCAGTGAAGAGTCCCCTCCCAGCTCCTACGAGCAGTACTTC
D gene: TRBD1; J gene: TRBJ1-2; clone size: -; V gene: TRBV6-5; CDR3 protein: CASSYSQGGMGGGYTF; CDR3 DNA: TGTGCCAGCAGTTACAGCCAGGGGGGAATGGGAGGTGGCTACACCTTC
D gene: -; J gene: TRBJ1-6; clone size: -; V gene: TRBV6-2/TRBV6-3; CDR3 protein: CASSRLSVRNSPLHF; CDR3 DNA: TGTGCCAGCAGTAGGCTTTCAGTACGGAATTCACCCCTCCACTTT
D gene: -; J gene: TRBJ2-2; clone size: -; V gene: TRBV25-1; CDR3 protein: CASRRQGLGAGELFF; CDR3 DNA: TGTGCCAGCCGACGCCAGGGGCTTGGGGCCGGGGAGCTGTTTTTT
D gene: -; J gene: TRBJ2-7; clone size: -; V gene: TRBV27; CDR3 protein: CASSLRGAHGNGLYEQYF; CDR3 DNA: TGTGCCAGCAGTCTAAGAGGGGCCCACGGGAACGGCCTCTACGAGCAGTACTTC
D gene: TRBD1; J gene: TRBJ1-5; clone size: -; V gene: TRBV6-5; CDR3 protein: CASSQTGLSNQPQHF; CDR3 DNA: TGTGCCAGCAGCCAGACAGGGTTGAGCAATCAGCCCCAGCATTTT
D gene: TRBD1; J gene: TRBJ1-1; clone size: -; V gene: TRBV24-1; CDR3 protein: CATRPGGDRGKAFF; CDR3 DNA: TGTGCCACCAGGCCCGGCGGGGACAGGGGAAAAGCTTTCTTT
D gene: TRBD1; J gene: TRBJ1-5; clone size: -; V gene: TRBV27; CDR3 protein: CASSPRTGFGQPQHF; CDR3 DNA: TGTGCCAGCAGTCCAAGGACAGGGTTCGGTCAGCCCCAGCATTTT
D gene: TRBD1; J gene: TRBJ1-2; clone size: few; V gene: TRBV4-3; CDR3 protein: CASSLIGQGNYGYTF; CDR3 DNA: TGCGCCAGCAGCCTTATCGGACAGGGGAACTATGGCTACACCTTC
D gene: -; J gene: TRBJ2-3; clone size: -; V gene: TRBV7-2; CDR3 protein: CASSSRSGFSTDTQYF; CDR3 DNA: TGTGCCAGCAGCTCCCGTAGCGGATTTAGCACAGATACGCAGTATTTT
D gene: -; J gene: TRBJ1-5; clone size: -; V gene: TRBV7-8; CDR3 protein: CASSLDPSQPQHF; CDR3 DNA: TGTGCCAGCAGCTTAGATCCAAGTCAGCCCCAGCATTTT
D gene: -; J gene: TRBJ2-3; clone size: -; V gene: TRBV28; CDR3 protein: CASSSPGSFTDTQYF; CDR3 DNA: TGTGCCAGCAGTTCCCCAGGGTCATTCACAGATACGCAGTATTTT
D gene: TRBD2; J gene: TRBJ2-2; clone size: -; V gene: TRBV9; CDR3 protein: CASSVGLAGGNTGELFF; CDR3 DNA: TGTGCCAGCAGCGTCGGACTAGCGGGAGGGAACACCGGGGAGCTGTTTTTT
D gene: -; J gene: TRBJ1-1; clone size: -; V gene: TRBV20-1; CDR3 protein: CSARDLFEAFF; CDR3 DNA: TGCAGTGCTAGAGATTTGTTTGAAGCTTTCTTT
D gene: -; J gene: TRBJ2-5; clone size: -; V gene: TRBV7-9; CDR3 protein: CASSSYGSGETQYF; CDR3 DNA: TGTGCCAGCAGCTCCTACGGGTCCGGGGAGACCCAGTACTTC
D gene: -; J gene: TRBJ2-3; clone size: few; V gene: TRBV29-1; CDR3 protein: CSVARLREGTDTQYF; CDR3 DNA: TGCAGCGTTGCGAGGCTCAGGGAGGGCACAGATACGCAGTATTTT
D gene: TRBD1; J gene: TRBJ2-5; clone size: -; V gene: TRBV24-1; CDR3 protein: CATSDRTGGETQYF; CDR3 DNA: TGTGCCACCAGTGATAGGACAGGGGGGGAGACCCAGTACTTC
D gene: TRBD1; J gene: TRBJ1-6; clone size: -; V gene: TRBV6-1; CDR3 protein: CASSEPTGGDSPLHF; CDR3 DNA: TGTGCCAGCAGTGAACCGACAGGGGGTGACTCACCCCTCCACTTT
D gene: TRBD1; J gene: TRBJ1-5; clone size: -; V gene: TRBV4-1; CDR3 protein: CASRDRGQGQPQHF; CDR3 DNA: TGCGCCAGCCGTGACAGGGGGCAGGGTCAGCCCCAGCATTTT
D gene: -; J gene: TRBJ1-5; clone size: -; V gene: TRBV10-3; CDR3 protein: CAIKGNNQPQHF; CDR3 DNA: TGTGCCATCAAGGGCAACAATCAGCCCCAGCATTTT
D gene: TRBD2; J gene: TRBJ2-2; clone size: -; V gene: TRBV5-4; CDR3 protein: CASSLGLAGGPDTGELFF; CDR3 DNA: TGTGCCAGCAGCTTGGGACTAGCGGGAGGGCCTGACACCGGGGAGCTGTTTTTT